This T cell receptor beta chain emerged from a study of Ad26.COV2.S vaccination and SARS-CoV-2 variants. Study context: In the COV1001 trial, the donor was in the Ad26.COV2.S arm. Study-wide findings and caveats: Vaccinees showed greater spike-specific TCR breadth than placebo recipients. Using TCR breadth and depth analyses may have led to underestimated total T cell responses.

Treatment given: some 20 received Ad26.COV2.S at low or high dose, single or two shots; about five received placebo; per-sample allocation not given. Samples analyzed were those drawn on day 63 after the first vaccine or placebo injection. Expressing Wuhan-strain SARS-CoV-2 spike, an Ad26 vector served as the vaccine. Only a few counts were recorded for this clone. Its antigen is currently unknown. The method was immunoSEQ multiplex PCR; TCRdb's version includes in-frame clones alone and lacks a portion of them. The sample has 300,000 to 350,000 clones; around 88% are singletons. Germline CDR1 LGHNA, CDR2 YSLEER. The CDR3 consists of 14 residues. The V end lost 0 bases, the J end lost 0 bases, and 3 bases lay between the germline ends.

Material: peripheral blood, obtained in a trial of Ad26.COV2.S vaccine versus placebo. The clonotype comes from a person aged 18-60 years who received the Ad26.COV2.S COVID-19 vaccine or a placebo. This chain joins TRBV4-3 and TRBJ1-3; unclear D gene. The CDR3 nucleotides read TGCGCCAGCAGCCAAGATCTCTCTGGAAACACCATATATTTT. Its protein is CASSQDLSGNTIYF.